These 25 T cell receptor beta chains were sequenced from one sample in a study of control samples from healthy donors and cancer patients. Profiling relied on immunoSEQ multiplex PCR, and the TCRdb table lists in-frame clones only, not all of them. The profile covers around 81,000 clones, with approximately 93% appearing a single time and approximately 1.5% taken by the ten largest. The sample was blood. The source of these receptors is a woman aged 30 to 39 in good health.

This clone was detected once. This chain uses TRBV2 with TRBJ2-2; D is uncertain. CDR1 and CDR2 from the germline V gene are SNHLY and FYNNEI. The CDR3 sequence is 13 residues long. V was shortened by 7 bases and J by 5 bases, with 11 bases between the two germline ends. This CDR3 is CASNVLLTGELFF. The CDR3 coding sequence is TGTGCCAGCAACGTTTTGTTGACCGGGGAGCTGTTTTTT.

The chain joins TRBV6-5 to TRBJ2-6; D gene uncertain. CDR3 size: 15 residues. V was cut by 6 bases and J by 0 bases, with 9 bases left in between. The germline V gene encodes CDR1 MNHEY and CDR2 SVGAGI. CDR3 in DNA: TGTGCCAGCAGAAAAGACCGCTCTGGGGCCAACGTCCTGACTTTC. Translation gives CASRKDRSGANVLTF.

This clone has just one count. This chain links TRBV7-3 with TRBJ2-1; D gene unclear. With 5 bases removed from V and 8 bases from J, the gap between germline ends came to 28 bases. The CDR3 has 18 amino acids. Germline V CDR1 and CDR2: SGHTA, FQGTGA. The CDR3 loop is CASSPVGPAGYMRDEQFF. CDR3 coding DNA: TGTGCCAGCAGCCCCGTCGGTCCCGCAGGATATATGCGAGATGAGCAGTTCTTC. Filled out from reference TRBV7-3 and TRBJ2-1, the complete variable domain reads GAGVSQTPSNKVTEKGKYVELRCDPISGHTALYWYRQSLGQGPEFLIYFQGTGAADDSGLPNDRFFAVRPEGSVSTLKIQRTERGDSAVYLCASSPVGPAGYMRDEQFFGPGTRLTVL.

This clone was seen only once. The chain combines TRBV28 with TRBJ1-6; unclear D gene. Trimming removed 2 bases at V and 4 bases at J, with 6 bases between. This CDR3 region has 14 residues. In germline, CDR1 is MDHEN, CDR2 SYDVKM. The CDR3 DNA reads as TGTGCCAGCAGTTTAGAGGAGTATAATTCACCCCTCCACTTT. This sequence encodes CASSLEEYNSPLHF.

V usage is TRBV3-1 (or the pseudogene TRBV3-2) and J usage is TRBJ1-1, with a weak D call TRBD1 (6 bases). This CDR3 region has 14 residues. V shed 1 base and J shed 11 bases, with 17 bases lying between them. CDR1 is LGHDT and CDR2 is YNNKEL in the germline V gene (reference sequence). The CDR3 loop is CASSQGQAVGGAFF. CDR3 DNA: TGTGCCAGCAGCCAAGGACAGGCTGTAGGGGGGGCTTTCTTT.

The chain recombines TRBV2 with TRBJ1-3; 7 nucleotides agree with TRBD1. The junction had 5 bases not matched to a gene; V was cut back by 8 bases and J by 4 bases. The germline V gene encodes CDR1 SNHLY and CDR2 FYNNEI. The CDR3 consists of 13 residues. In nucleotides, the CDR3 is TGTGCCAGCCTGGCGGACAGGGGAAACACCATATATTTT. It translates to CASLADRGNTIYF.

This clone turned up a few times. The gene calls are TRBV20-1 and TRBJ2-7; D may be TRBD1 (6 bases). The CDR3 spans 11 residues. Trimming removed 4 bases from V and 6 bases from J, with 10 bases in between. CDR1 and CDR2 from the germline V gene are DFQATT and SNEGSKA (reference sequence). The DNA for the CDR3 is TGCAGTGCTAACTTACAGGGCGAGCAGTACTTC. Its translation: CSANLQGEQYF.

This chain joins TRBV5-5 and TRBJ2-7; 7 nucleotides align to TRBD1. The V and J ends lost 4 bases and 2 bases, in that order; junction bases with no gene match: 6. The CDR3 runs 14 residues. Germline lookup yields CDR1 SGHKS and CDR2 YYEKEE (reference sequence). CDR3 residues: CASSTVTGTYEQYF. CDR3 bases: TGTGCCAGCAGCACGGTGACAGGGACCTACGAGCAGTACTTC.

The chain links TRBV6-1 to TRBJ1-2; D is unclear. The CDR3 is 15 amino acids. V lost 2 bases and J lost 2, with 12 bases in between. Germline V lookup: CDR1 MNHNS, CDR2 SASEGT. In nucleotides, the CDR3 is TGTGCCAGCAGTGAACAACCCCAGATCAACTATGGCTACACCTTC. It is translated as CASSEQPQINYGYTF.

The chain employs TRBV2 and TRBJ2-3, with 8 nucleotides matching TRBD2. The CDR3 length is 14 residues. V lost 6 bases to trimming and J lost 6 bases; unmatched junction nucleotides: 8. From germline, CDR1 is SNHLY and CDR2 FYNNEI. CDR3 nucleotides: TGTGCCAGCAGCCGCGGACTAGCAGGCGATACGCAGTATTTT. It specifies CASSRGLAGDTQYF.

The V call is TRBV10-3, the J call TRBJ2-6; no reliable D call. The CDR3 length is 17 residues. CDR1 ENHRY and CDR2 SYGVKD come from the germline V gene. The ends were cut back, 6 bases at V and 1 base at J, with 16 bases in the middle. The CDR3: CAISDGWRGSGANVLTF. In nucleotides, the CDR3 is TGTGCCATCAGCGACGGATGGCGAGGATCTGGGGCCAACGTCCTGACTTTC.

V usage is TRBV19 and J usage is TRBJ1-1; possible D gene TRBD1, 5 bases. The germline V gene encodes CDR1 LNHDA and CDR2 SQIVND (reference sequence). The germline V and J ends were trimmed by 10 bases and 3 bases, with 15 bases remaining between them. There are 13 residues in the CDR3. This CDR3 reads CATRDRWDTEAFF. As DNA, the CDR3 is TGTGCCACAAGGGACCGATGGGACACTGAAGCTTTCTTT.

The chain recombines TRBV6-4 with TRBJ2-1, with a tentative D call TRBD1 (6 bases). Germline assignment: CDR1 MRHNA and CDR2 SNTAGT. The CDR3 contains 16 residues. Trimming shortened V by 4 bases and J by 4 bases, and 17 bases separated the two germline ends. The CDR3 is CASSGVGGVGYNEQFF. For the CDR3, the DNA is TGTGCCAGCAGTGGGGTAGGGGGAGTTGGGTACAATGAGCAGTTCTTC.

CDR3 loop: CATSEGREQFF. The CDR3 DNA reads TGTGCCACCAGTGAGGGGCGTGAGCAGTTCTTC. The chain joins TRBV24-1 to TRBJ2-1, with D possibly matching TRBD1 (5 bases). The CDR3 length is 11 residues. Trimming pared 4 bases from V and 9 bases from J, leaving 6 bases between. Germline CDR1 is KGHDR and CDR2 is SFDVKD.

The chain combines TRBV13 with TRBJ2-7; D possibly uses TRBD1 or TRBD2 (5 bases each). CDR3 size: 14 residues. CDR1 PRHDT and CDR2 FYEKMQ come from the germline V gene (reference sequence). Trimming stripped 5 bases from V and 5 bases from J, with 16 bases between. The CDR3 nucleotides are TGTGCCAGCAGCGCCACCGGGACCCACGACGAGCAGTACTTC. Its protein product is CASSATGTHDEQYF.

This rearrangement joins TRBV5-4 to TRBJ2-5; D not resolved. CDR3 size: 13 residues. Germline CDR1 is SGHNT and CDR2 is YYREEE (reference sequence). V was pared by 0 bases and J by 2 bases, with 5 bases between. The CDR3 sequence is CASSLGRQETQYF. The CDR3 DNA sequence: TGTGCCAGCAGCTTGGGAAGGCAAGAGACCCAGTACTTC.

This clone was observed once. As DNA, the CDR3 is TGTGCCAGCACCCCGGGACTAGGGGAGACCCAGTACTTC. This translates into CASTPGLGETQYF. This chain connects TRBV2 to TRBJ2-5; 8 bases map to TRBD2. Germline CDR1 reads SNHLY; CDR2 reads FYNNEI. The CDR3 contains 13 residues. Trimming took 7 bases from V and 5 from J; bases not matched to a gene: 6.

In nucleotides, the CDR3 is TGTGCCAGCAGACCGGGACAGGGGGCTTCCTACGAGCAGTACTTC. It is translated as CASRPGQGASYEQYF. The chain carries TRBV6-5 and TRBJ2-7; TRBD1 matches at 12 bases. From germline, CDR1 is MNHEY and CDR2 SVGAGI. Germline trimming cut 6 bases from V and 1 base from J; bases unmatched to any gene: 4. This CDR3 region has 15 residues.

The chain employs TRBV12-3 or TRBV12-4 and TRBJ2-1; D ambiguous. This CDR3 is 10 amino acids long. Trimming shortened V by 8 bases and J by 5 bases, and 4 bases separated the two germline ends. The CDR3 DNA reads TGTGCCAGCGGAGACAATGAGCAGTTCTTC. Translated, it gives CASGDNEQFF.

J is TRBJ1-1 and V is TRBV28; D is undetermined. Germline-derived CDR1 and CDR2 are MDHEN and SYDVKM. This CDR3 is built from 11 residues. V was pared by 3 bases and J by 4 bases, with 3 bases between. DNA of the CDR3: TGTGCCAGCAGTTTCGTCACTGAAGCTTTCTTT. Its protein is CASSFVTEAFF. The full variable domain, in which reference TRBV28 and TRBJ1-1 provide the parts outside the CDR3, is DVKVTQSSRYLVKRTGEKVFLECVQDMDHENMFWYRQDPGLGLRLIYFSYDVKMKEKGDIPEGYSVSREKKERFSLILESASTNQTSMYLCASSFVTEAFFGQGTRLTVV.

The chain carries TRBV28 and TRBJ1-2; D not certain. CDR1 is MDHEN and CDR2 is SYDVKM in the germline V gene. This CDR3 spans 14 amino acids. The germline V and J ends were trimmed by 2 bases and 2 bases, with 9 bases remaining between them. The CDR3 DNA sequence: TGTGCCAGCAGTTTAGGGAACTCCAACTATGGCTACACCTTC. This encodes CASSLGNSNYGYTF.

Points on this clone: One junction end disagrees with the germline gene, perhaps due to a read error. This sequence joins TRBV7-7 and TRBJ1-5; D is possibly TRBD1 (5 bases). CDR3 length equals 16 residues. Germline loops: CDR1 SSHAT, CDR2 FNYEAQ (reference sequence). This CDR3 reads CASSLEYQGLYQPQHF. The CDR3 DNA is TGTGCTAGCAGCTTAGAATATCAGGGTTTATATCAGCCCCAGCATTTT.

The gene calls are TRBV4-1 and TRBJ1-5; D unresolved. CDR3 size: 14 residues. CDR1 and CDR2 (germline): MGHRA, YSYEKL. With 5 bases removed from V and 6 bases from J, the gap between germline ends came to 14 bases. Here the CDR3 DNA reads TGCGCCAGCAGCTCTGGCGGTAGGGCTCAGCCCCAGCATTTT. As protein: CASSSGGRAQPQHF.

J is TRBJ1-4 and V is TRBV28, with 9 bases that match TRBD1. Germline loops: CDR1 MDHEN, CDR2 SYDVKM. The CDR3 is 16 residues long. V was pared by 0 bases and J by 4 bases, with 3 bases of the junction left unmatched. CDR3 DNA: TGTGCCAGCAGTTTATGGGGGACAGGGATTAATGAAAAACTGTTTTTT. Its protein product is CASSLWGTGINEKLFF.

The chain employs TRBV10-3 and TRBJ2-5; D perhaps matches TRBD1 (6 bases). Germline values: CDR1 ENHRY, CDR2 SYGVKD. The CDR3 is 13 residues long. The V end was cut by 8 bases, the J end by 2 bases, with 12 bases between. The chain's CDR3 is CAIGRQEQETQYF. The CDR3 nucleotides read TGTGCCATCGGGCGACAGGAGCAAGAGACCCAGTACTTC.